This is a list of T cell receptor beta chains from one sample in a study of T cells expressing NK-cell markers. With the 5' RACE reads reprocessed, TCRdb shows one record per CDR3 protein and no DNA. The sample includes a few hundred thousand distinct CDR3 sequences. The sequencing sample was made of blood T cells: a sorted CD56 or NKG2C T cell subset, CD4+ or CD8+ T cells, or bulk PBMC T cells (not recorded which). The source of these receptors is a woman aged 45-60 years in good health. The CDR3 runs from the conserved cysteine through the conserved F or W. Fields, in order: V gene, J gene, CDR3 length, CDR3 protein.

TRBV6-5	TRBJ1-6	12	CASSGAASPLHF
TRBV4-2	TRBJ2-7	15	CASSRGEAGEGEQYF
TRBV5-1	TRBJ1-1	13	CASSSWTGGEAFF
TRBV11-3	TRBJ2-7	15	CASSLQGVGAYEQYF
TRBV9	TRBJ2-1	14	CASSVVAGDGEQFF
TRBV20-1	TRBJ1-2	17	CSADEGQGALRHYGYTF
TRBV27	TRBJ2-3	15	CASSFSGSASDTQYF
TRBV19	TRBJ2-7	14	CASSWTGASYEQYF
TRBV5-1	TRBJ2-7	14	CASSPGLAAHEQYF
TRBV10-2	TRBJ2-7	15	CASRKMGPQIYEQYF
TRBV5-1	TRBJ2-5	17	CASSLVITGGRTETQYF
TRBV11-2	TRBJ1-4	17	CASSLGPPSATNEKLFF
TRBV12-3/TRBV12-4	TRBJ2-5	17	CASSSGLAGGPGETQYF
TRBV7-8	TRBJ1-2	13	CASSFRLLEGYTF
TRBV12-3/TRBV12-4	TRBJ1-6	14	CASTRQGIRSPLHF
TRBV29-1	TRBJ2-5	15	CSVEEWREAPETQYF
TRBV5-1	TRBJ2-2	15	CASSLVTGETGELFF
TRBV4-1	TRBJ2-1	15	CASSQMGLARDEQFF
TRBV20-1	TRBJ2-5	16	CSAREPRGRVSETQYF